This TCR beta chain was profiled in a study of shared clonotypes between healthy human individuals. Study-wide findings and caveats: Owing to a small donor count, the genetic and exposure-history diversity represented was limited. Generally, estimated richness proved larger in naive subsets than it did in memory subsets.

The ends lost 1 base at V and 0 bases at J; junction bases unmatched: 7. This CDR3 has 17 residues. Germline V gene lookup returns CDR1 SGHTA and CDR2 FQGNSA. Libraries were prepared by immunoSEQ multiplex PCR; TCRdb keeps only in-frame clonotypes and omits some of them. The data contain about 1 million clones, about 77% of them singletons. This clone has more than one count but fewer than ten. What it recognizes is unknown. The receptor's source is a man aged 18 to 35 in good health. The chain uses TRBV7-2 and TRBJ2-3; 7 bases are shared with TRBD2. Material: memory CD4+ T cells sorted from blood. The sample's subset: CD45RA-negative fraction. For the CDR3, the DNA is TGTGCCAGCAGCTTAGGGGGAGCGGGGCGAAGCACAGATACGCAGTATTTT. It specifies CASSLGGAGRSTDTQYF.